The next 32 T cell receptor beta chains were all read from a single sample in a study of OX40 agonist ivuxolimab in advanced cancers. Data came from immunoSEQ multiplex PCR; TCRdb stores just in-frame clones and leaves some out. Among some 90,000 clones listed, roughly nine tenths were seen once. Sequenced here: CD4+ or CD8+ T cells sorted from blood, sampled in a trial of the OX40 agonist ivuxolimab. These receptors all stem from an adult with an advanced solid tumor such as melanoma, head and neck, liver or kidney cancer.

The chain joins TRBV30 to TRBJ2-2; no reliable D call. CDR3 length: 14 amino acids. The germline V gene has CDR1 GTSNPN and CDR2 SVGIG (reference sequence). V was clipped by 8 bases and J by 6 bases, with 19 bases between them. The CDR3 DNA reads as TGTGCCGGAGTCCGCAGCCGAGGAGCCGGGGAGCTGTTTTTT. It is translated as CAGVRSRGAGELFF. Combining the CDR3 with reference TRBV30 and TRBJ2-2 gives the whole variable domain SQTIHQWPATLVQPVGSPLSLECTVEGTSNPNLYWYRQAAGRGLQLLFYSVGIGQISSEVPQNLSASRPQDRQFILSSKKLLLSDSGFYLCAGVRSRGAGELFFGEGSRLTVL.

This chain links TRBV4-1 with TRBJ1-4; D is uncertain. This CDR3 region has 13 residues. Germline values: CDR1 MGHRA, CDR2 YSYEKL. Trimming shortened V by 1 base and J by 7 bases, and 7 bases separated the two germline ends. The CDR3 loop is CASSQAGREKLFF. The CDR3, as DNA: TGCGCCAGCAGCCAAGCCGGTCGTGAAAAACTGTTTTTT.

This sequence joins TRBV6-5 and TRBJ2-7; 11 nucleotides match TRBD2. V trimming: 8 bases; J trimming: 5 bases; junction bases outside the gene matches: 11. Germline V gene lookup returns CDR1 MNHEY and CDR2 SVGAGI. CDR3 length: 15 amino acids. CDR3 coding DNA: TGTGCCAGCGGCTTAGCGGGAGGGCCGACCGACGAGCAGTACTTC. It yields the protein CASGLAGGPTDEQYF.

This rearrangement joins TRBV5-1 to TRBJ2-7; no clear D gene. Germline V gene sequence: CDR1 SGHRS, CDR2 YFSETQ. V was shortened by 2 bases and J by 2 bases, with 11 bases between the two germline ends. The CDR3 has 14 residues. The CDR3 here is CASSFPGDAYEQYF. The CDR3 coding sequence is TGCGCCAGCAGCTTCCCCGGTGATGCCTACGAGCAGTACTTC. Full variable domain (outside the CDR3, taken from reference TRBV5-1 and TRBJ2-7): KAGVTQTPRYLIKTRGQQVTLSCSPISGHRSVSWYQQTPGQGLQFLFEYFSETQRNKGNFPGRFSGRQFSNSRSEMNVSTLELGDSALYLCASSFPGDAYEQYFGPGTRLTVT.

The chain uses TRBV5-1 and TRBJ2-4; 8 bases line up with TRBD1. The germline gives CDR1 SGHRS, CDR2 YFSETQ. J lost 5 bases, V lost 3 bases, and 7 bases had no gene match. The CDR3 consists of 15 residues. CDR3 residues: CASSSIPTGENIQYF. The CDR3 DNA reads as TGCGCCAGCAGCTCTATACCGACAGGGGAAAACATTCAGTACTTC.

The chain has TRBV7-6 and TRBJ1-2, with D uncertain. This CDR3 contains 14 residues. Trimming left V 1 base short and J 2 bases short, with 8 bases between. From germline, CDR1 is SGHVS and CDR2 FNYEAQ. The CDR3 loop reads CASSLVDTNYGYTF. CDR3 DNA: TGTGCCAGCAGCTTAGTAGACACAAACTATGGCTACACCTTC.

The DNA for the CDR3 is TGTGCCAGCAGCCCGGGACTGCCAAACACAGATACGCAGTATTTT. Translated, it gives CASSPGLPNTDTQYF. V is TRBV2 and J is TRBJ2-3, with D possibly matching TRBD2 (6 bases). The CDR3 extends over 15 amino acids. CDR1 and CDR2 (germline): SNHLY, FYNNEI. Trimming cost V 6 bases and J 2 bases, with 15 bases left between them.

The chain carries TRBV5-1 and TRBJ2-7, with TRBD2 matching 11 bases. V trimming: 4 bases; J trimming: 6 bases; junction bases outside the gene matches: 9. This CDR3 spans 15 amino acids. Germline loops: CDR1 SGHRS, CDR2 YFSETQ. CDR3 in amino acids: CASSLSGRASAEQYF. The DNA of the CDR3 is TGCGCCAGCAGCCTTAGCGGGAGGGCCAGCGCCGAGCAGTACTTC.

The CDR3 protein is CASSPWAARGYEQYF. The CDR3 DNA follows: TGTGCCAGCAGCCCCTGGGCAGCTAGGGGCTACGAGCAGTACTTC. This rearrangement joins TRBV7-2 to TRBJ2-7; the D gene is possibly TRBD1 (5 bases). Looked up from germline, CDR1 is SGHTA and CDR2 is FQGNSA. The CDR3 runs 15 residues. V lost 5 bases and J lost 3, with 17 bases in between. Looking up the rest from reference TRBV7-2 and TRBJ2-7 gives the full variable domain: GAGVSQSPSNKVTEKGKDVELRCDPISGHTALYWYRQSLGQGLEFLIYFQGNSAPDKSGLPSDRFSAERTGGSVSTLTIQRTQQEDSAVYLCASSPWAARGYEQYFGPGTRLTVT.

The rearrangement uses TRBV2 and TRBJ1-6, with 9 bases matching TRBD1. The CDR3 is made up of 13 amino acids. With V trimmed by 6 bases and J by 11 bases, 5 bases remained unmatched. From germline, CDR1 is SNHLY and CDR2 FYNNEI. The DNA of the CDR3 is TGTGCCAGCAGGGGGACAGGGTTTCCACCCCTCCACTTT. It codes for CASRGTGFPPLHF.

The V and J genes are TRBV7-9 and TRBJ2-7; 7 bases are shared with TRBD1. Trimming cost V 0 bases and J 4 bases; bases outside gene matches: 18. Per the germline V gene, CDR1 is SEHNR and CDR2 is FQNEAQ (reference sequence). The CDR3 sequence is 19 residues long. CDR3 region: CASSLAHLKTGSGWYEQYF. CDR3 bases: TGTGCCAGCAGCTTAGCCCACCTAAAGACAGGGTCCGGGTGGTACGAGCAGTACTTC. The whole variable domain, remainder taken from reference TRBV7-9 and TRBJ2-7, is DTGVSQNPRHKITKRGQNVTFRCDPISEHNRLYWYRQTLGQGPEFLTYFQNEAQLEKSRLLSDRFSAERPKGSFSTLEIQRTEQGDSAMYLCASSLAHLKTGSGWYEQYFGPGTRLTVT.

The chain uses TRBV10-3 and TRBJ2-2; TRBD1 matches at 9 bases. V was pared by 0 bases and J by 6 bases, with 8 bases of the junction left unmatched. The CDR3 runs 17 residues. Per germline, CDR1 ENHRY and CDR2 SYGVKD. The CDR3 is CAISESTGQGRSGELFF. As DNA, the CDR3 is TGTGCCATCAGTGAGTCGACTGGACAGGGGAGATCCGGGGAGCTGTTTTTT.

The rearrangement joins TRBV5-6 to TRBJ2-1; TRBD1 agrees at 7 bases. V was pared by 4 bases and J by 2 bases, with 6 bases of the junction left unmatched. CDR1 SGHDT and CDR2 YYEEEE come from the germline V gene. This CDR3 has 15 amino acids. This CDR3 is CASSRQGSAYNEQFF. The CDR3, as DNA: TGTGCCAGCAGCCGACAGGGTTCCGCCTACAATGAGCAGTTCTTC.

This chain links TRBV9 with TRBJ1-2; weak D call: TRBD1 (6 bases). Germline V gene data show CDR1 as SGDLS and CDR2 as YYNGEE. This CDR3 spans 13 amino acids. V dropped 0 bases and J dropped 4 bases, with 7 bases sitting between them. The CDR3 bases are TGTGCCAGCAGCGTAGGGGACATCTATGGCTACACCTTC. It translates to CASSVGDIYGYTF.

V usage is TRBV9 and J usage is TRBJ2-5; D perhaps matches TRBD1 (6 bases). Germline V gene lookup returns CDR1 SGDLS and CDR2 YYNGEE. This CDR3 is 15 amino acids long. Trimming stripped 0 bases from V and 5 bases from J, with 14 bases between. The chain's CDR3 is CASSVAQGTWETQYF. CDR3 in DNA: TGTGCCAGCAGCGTAGCGCAGGGGACATGGGAGACCCAGTACTTC.

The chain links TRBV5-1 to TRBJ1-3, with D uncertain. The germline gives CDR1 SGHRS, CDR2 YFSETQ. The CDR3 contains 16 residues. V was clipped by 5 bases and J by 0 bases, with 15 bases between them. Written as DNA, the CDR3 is TGCGCCAGCAGTAACCAGCTGAGGAGCTCTGGAAACACCATATATTTT. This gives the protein CASSNQLRSSGNTIYF.

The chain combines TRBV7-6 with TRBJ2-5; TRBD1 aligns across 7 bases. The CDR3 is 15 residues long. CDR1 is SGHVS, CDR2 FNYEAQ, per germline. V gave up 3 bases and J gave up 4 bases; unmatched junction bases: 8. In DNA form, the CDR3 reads TGTGCCAGCAGCTTGACAGGGCTCAAAGGAGAGACCCAGTACTTC. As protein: CASSLTGLKGETQYF.

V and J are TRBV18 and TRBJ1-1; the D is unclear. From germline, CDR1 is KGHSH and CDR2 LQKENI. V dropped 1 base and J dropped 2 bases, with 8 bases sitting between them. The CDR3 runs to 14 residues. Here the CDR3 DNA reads TGTGCCAGCTCACCACAGGTATCCAACACTGAAGCTTTCTTT. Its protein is CASSPQVSNTEAFF.

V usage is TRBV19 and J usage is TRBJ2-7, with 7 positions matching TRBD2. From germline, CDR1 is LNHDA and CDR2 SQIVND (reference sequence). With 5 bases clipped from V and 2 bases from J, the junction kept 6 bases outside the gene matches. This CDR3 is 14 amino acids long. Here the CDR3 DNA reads TGTGCCAGTAGTGTGGCTAGCGGAGCCTACGAGCAGTACTTC. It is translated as CASSVASGAYEQYF. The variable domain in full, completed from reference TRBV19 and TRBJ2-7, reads DGGITQSPKYLFRKEGQNVTLSCEQNLNHDAMYWYRQDPGQGLRLIYYSQIVNDFQKGDIAEGYSVSREKKESFPLTVTSAQKNPTAFYLCASSVASGAYEQYFGPGTRLTVT.

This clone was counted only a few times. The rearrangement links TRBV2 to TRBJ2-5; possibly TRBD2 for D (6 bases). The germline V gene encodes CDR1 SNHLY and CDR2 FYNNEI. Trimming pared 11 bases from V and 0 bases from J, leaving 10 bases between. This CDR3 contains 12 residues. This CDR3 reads CAYRGYQETQYF. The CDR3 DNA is TGTGCCTATCGGGGGTACCAAGAGACCCAGTACTTC.

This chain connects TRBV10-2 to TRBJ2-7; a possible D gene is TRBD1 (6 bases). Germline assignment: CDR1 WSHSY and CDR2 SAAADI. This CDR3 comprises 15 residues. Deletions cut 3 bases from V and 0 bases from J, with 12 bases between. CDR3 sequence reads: CASSDGTLSSYEQYF. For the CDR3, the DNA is TGCGCCAGCAGTGATGGGACATTGAGCTCCTACGAGCAGTACTTC.

This CDR3 reads CASSGGSSGTQYF. CDR3 bases: TGCGCCAGCTCGGGGGGGTCATCGGGTACGCAGTATTTT. The chain has TRBV5-1 and TRBJ2-3; TRBD2 matches 8 bases. Losses at the gene ends were 7 bases for V and 8 bases for J; bases not matched to a gene: 9. The V gene's germline CDR1 is SGHRS and CDR2 YFSETQ. The CDR3 length is 13 residues.

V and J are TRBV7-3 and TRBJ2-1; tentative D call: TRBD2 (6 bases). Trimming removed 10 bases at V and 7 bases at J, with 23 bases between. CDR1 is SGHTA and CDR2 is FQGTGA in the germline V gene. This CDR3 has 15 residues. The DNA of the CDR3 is TGTGCCACCACCCTTTGGGGGAGGACCATAAATGAGCAGTTCTTC. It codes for CATTLWGRTINEQFF. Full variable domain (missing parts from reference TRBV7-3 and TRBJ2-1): GAGVSQTPSNKVTEKGKYVELRCDPISGHTALYWYRQSLGQGPEFLIYFQGTGAADDSGLPNDRFFAVRPEGSVSTLKIQRTERGDSAVYLCATTLWGRTINEQFFGPGTRLTVL.

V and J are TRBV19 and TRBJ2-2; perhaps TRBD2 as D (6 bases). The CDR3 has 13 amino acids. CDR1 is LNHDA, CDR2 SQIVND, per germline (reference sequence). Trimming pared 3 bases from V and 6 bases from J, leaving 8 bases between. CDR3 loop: CASSIRGSGELFF. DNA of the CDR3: TGTGCCAGTAGTATTCGGGGGTCCGGGGAGCTGTTTTTT.

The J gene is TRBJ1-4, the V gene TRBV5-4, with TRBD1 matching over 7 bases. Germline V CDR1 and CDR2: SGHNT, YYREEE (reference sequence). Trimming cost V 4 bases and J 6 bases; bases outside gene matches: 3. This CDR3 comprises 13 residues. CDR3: CASSADRDEKLFF. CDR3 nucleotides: TGTGCCAGCAGCGCCGACAGGGATGAAAAACTGTTTTTT.

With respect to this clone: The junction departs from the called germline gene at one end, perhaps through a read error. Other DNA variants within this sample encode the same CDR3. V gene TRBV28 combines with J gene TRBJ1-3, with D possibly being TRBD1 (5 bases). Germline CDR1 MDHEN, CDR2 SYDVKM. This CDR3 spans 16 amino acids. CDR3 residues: CASSLHSGGSGNTIYF. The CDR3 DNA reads TGTGCCAGCAGTTTGCATAGCGGGGGAAGTGGAAACACCATATACTTT.

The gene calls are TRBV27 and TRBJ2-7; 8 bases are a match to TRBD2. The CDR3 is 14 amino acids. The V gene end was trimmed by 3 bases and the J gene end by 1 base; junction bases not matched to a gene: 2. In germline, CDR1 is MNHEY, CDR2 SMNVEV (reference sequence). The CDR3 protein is CASSFSGGSYEQYF. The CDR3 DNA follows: TGTGCCAGCAGTTTCTCGGGAGGGTCCTACGAGCAGTACTTC.

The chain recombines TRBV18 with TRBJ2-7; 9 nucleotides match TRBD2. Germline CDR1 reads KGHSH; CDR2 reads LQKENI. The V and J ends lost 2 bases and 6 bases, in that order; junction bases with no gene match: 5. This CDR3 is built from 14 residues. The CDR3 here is CASSPEVAGVEQYF. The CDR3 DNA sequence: TGTGCCAGCTCACCAGAGGTAGCGGGAGTCGAGCAGTACTTC.

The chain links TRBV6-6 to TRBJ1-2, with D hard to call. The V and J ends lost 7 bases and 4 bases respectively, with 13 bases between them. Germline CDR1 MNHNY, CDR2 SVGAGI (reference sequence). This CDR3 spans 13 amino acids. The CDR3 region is CASIGPNTYGYTF. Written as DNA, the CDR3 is TGTGCCAGCATAGGGCCGAACACCTATGGCTACACCTTC.

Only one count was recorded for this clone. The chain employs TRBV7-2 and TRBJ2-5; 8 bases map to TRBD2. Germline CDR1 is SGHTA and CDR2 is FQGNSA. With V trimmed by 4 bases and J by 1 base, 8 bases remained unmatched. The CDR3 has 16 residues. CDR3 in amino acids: CASSSLAGGAQETQYF. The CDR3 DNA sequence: TGTGCCAGCAGCTCCCTAGCGGGTGGGGCCCAAGAGACCCAGTACTTC.

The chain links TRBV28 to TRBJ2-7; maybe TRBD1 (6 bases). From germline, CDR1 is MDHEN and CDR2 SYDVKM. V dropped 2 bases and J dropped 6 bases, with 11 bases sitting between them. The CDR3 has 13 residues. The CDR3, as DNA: TGTGCCAGCAGTTTAACAGGGCCCCGCGAGCAGTACTTC. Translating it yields CASSLTGPREQYF. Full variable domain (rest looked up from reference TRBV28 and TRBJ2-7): DVKVTQSSRYLVKRTGEKVFLECVQDMDHENMFWYRQDPGLGLRLIYFSYDVKMKEKGDIPEGYSVSREKKERFSLILESASTNQTSMYLCASSLTGPREQYFGPGTRLTVT.

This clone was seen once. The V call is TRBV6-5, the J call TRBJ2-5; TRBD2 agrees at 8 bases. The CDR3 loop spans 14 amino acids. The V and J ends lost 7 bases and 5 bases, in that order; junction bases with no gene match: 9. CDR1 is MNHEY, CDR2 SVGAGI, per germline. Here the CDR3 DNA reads TGTGCCAGCACCCCAGCGGGAGTAGGGGAGACCCAGTACTTC. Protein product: CASTPAGVGETQYF.